The 19 T cell receptor beta chains below were found in one sample sequenced in a study of blood T cell repertoires in COVID-19. Method: immunoSEQ multiplex PCR; TCRdb's copy keeps in-frame clones and lacks some. The sample holds 45,000 to 60,000 clones; about 81% are singletons and the top ten take about 2.5%. Sequenced sample: peripheral blood. The receptor source for this set is a man aged 45-60 years with acute or convalescent COVID-19.

The chain carries TRBV10-3 and TRBJ2-3; 8 positions match TRBD2. The CDR3 has 15 amino acids. V was pared by 5 bases and J by 6 bases, with 10 bases of the junction left unmatched. From germline, CDR1 is ENHRY and CDR2 SYGVKD. In DNA form, the CDR3 reads TGTGCCATCAGTTCGAGCGGGGGTATGTCTGATACGCAGTATTTT. This translates into CAISSSGGMSDTQYF.

The chain combines TRBV9 with TRBJ2-7; 7 nucleotides align to TRBD1. The CDR3 is 14 amino acids. V shed 3 bases, J shed 7 bases, and the junction held 10 bases outside the gene matches. CDR1 and CDR2 from the germline V gene are SGDLS and YYNGEE. The CDR3 nucleotides read TGTGCCAGCAGCGAGGGGGCAGGACCGGGAGAGCAGTACTTC. It translates to CASSEGAGPGEQYF.

The chain is built from TRBV19 and TRBJ2-2, with TRBD2 identical over 7 bases. The CDR3 extends over 16 amino acids. The ends lost 5 bases at V and 3 bases at J; junction bases unmatched: 9. Germline values: CDR1 LNHDA, CDR2 SQIVND (reference sequence). CDR3 region: CASSSPRGGYTGELFF. CDR3 nucleotides: TGTGCCAGTAGTTCCCCTCGCGGGGGTTACACCGGGGAGCTGTTTTTT.

The chain has TRBV5-1 and TRBJ2-7; D might be TRBD1 (5 bases). The V and J ends lost 0 bases and 2 bases respectively, with 9 bases between them. Germline V gene sequence: CDR1 SGHRS, CDR2 YFSETQ. This CDR3 is built from 14 residues. CDR3 loop: CASSLGQTTYEQYF. The CDR3 DNA follows: TGCGCCAGCAGCTTGGGACAGACCACCTACGAGCAGTACTTC.

The V call is TRBV10-3, the J call TRBJ1-2; D is unresolved. CDR3 length: 12 amino acids. V was clipped by 7 bases and J by 2 bases, with 8 bases between them. The V gene's germline CDR1 is ENHRY and CDR2 SYGVKD. Written as DNA, the CDR3 is TGTGCCATCAAGGAGGGAAACTATGGCTACACCTTC. Translating it yields CAIKEGNYGYTF.

The J gene is TRBJ2-1, the V gene TRBV6-5; 12 bases line up with TRBD2. Germline V gives CDR1 MNHEY, CDR2 SVGAGI. J lost 2 bases, V lost 4 bases, and 3 bases had no gene match. The CDR3 sequence is 16 residues long. The CDR3 bases are TGTGCCAGCAGTTTCGGACTAGCGGGAACCTACAATGAGCAGTTCTTC. It encodes CASSFGLAGTYNEQFF.

The rearrangement uses TRBV19 and TRBJ1-4; no firm D call. Germline CDR1 is LNHDA and CDR2 is SQIVND (reference sequence). The V gene lost 1 base and the J gene lost 8 bases, with 11 bases spanning the gap. The CDR3 has 14 amino acids. CDR3 sequence reads: CASSIGKGEEKLFF. CDR3 nucleotides: TGTGCCAGTAGTATAGGGAAGGGAGAAGAAAAACTGTTTTTT.

In nucleotides, the CDR3 is TGTGCCAGCTCACCAATTTCGGACAGGGGGATCGACAATGAGCAGTTCTTC. This codes for CASSPISDRGIDNEQFF. V and J are TRBV18 and TRBJ2-1, with TRBD1 matching over 10 bases. With V trimmed by 2 bases and J by 5 bases, 9 bases remained unmatched. Germline V CDR1 and CDR2: KGHSH, LQKENI. The CDR3 contains 17 residues.

The genes are TRBV6-6 and TRBJ1-1, with TRBD1 matching over 9 bases. CDR3 size: 13 residues. Losses at the gene ends were 7 bases for V and 4 bases for J; bases not matched to a gene: 4. From germline, CDR1 is MNHNY and CDR2 SVGAGI (reference sequence). This chain's CDR3 is CASTPDRGTEAFF. The CDR3 bases are TGTGCCAGCACACCGGACAGGGGCACTGAAGCTTTCTTT.

The chain employs TRBV27 and TRBJ2-1; D is perhaps TRBD1 (6 bases). Germline V gene sequence: CDR1 MNHEY, CDR2 SMNVEV (reference sequence). The CDR3 is made up of 12 amino acids. Trimming cost V 6 bases and J 7 bases, with 10 bases left between them. As DNA, the CDR3 is TGTGCCAGCAGCACCCAGGGGAATGAGCAGTTCTTC. Its protein is CASSTQGNEQFF.

The CDR3 nucleotides read TGTGCCAGCAGCCCCTGGAGCACTGAAGCTTTCTTT. Translating gives CASSPWSTEAFF. This rearrangement joins TRBV7-6 to TRBJ1-1, with no clear D. V gave up 5 bases and J gave up 4 bases, with 8 bases separating them. This CDR3 has 12 amino acids. Germline V gene sequence: CDR1 SGHVS, CDR2 FNYEAQ.

CDR3 amino acids: CASRPGLASNNEQFF. The CDR3 nucleotides read TGTGCCAGCAGGCCGGGACTAGCGAGTAACAATGAGCAGTTCTTC. The J gene is TRBJ2-1, the V gene TRBV2; 10 bases match TRBD2. The CDR3 length is 15 residues. Germline trimming cut 6 bases from V and 5 bases from J; bases unmatched to any gene: 7. Germline loops: CDR1 SNHLY, CDR2 FYNNEI.

This chain uses TRBV3-1 (or the pseudogene TRBV3-2) with TRBJ1-6, with D possibly matching TRBD1 (6 bases). Trimming took 3 bases from V and 7 from J, leaving 10 bases between them. The CDR3 totals 14 residues. Germline CDR1 is LGHDT and CDR2 is YNNKEL (reference sequence). The CDR3 DNA follows: TGTGCCAGCAGCCAGGGGGCTTCCAATTCACCCCTCCACTTT. This codes for CASSQGASNSPLHF.

The chain combines TRBV28 with TRBJ2-7, with 14 positions matching TRBD2. V lost 2 bases and J lost 6; bases outside the gene matches: 15. The CDR3 is made up of 19 amino acids. Germline CDR1 reads MDHEN; CDR2 reads SYDVKM. CDR3 loop: CASSLPWTSGRTLVGEQYF. The CDR3 coding sequence is TGTGCCAGCAGTTTACCCTGGACTAGCGGGAGGACTCTCGTGGGCGAGCAGTACTTC. The complete variable domain, with remaining parts taken from reference TRBV28 and TRBJ2-7, reads DVKVTQSSRYLVKRTGEKVFLECVQDMDHENMFWYRQDPGLGLRLIYFSYDVKMKEKGDIPEGYSVSREKKERFSLILESASTNQTSMYLCASSLPWTSGRTLVGEQYFGPGTRLTVT.

The chain joins TRBV6-5 to TRBJ1-5; unclear D gene. V gave up 7 bases and J gave up 0 bases, with 10 bases separating them. Germline values: CDR1 MNHEY, CDR2 SVGAGI. The CDR3 consists of 14 residues. The CDR3: CASTQALSNQPQHF. CDR3 DNA: TGTGCCAGCACCCAAGCACTTAGCAATCAGCCCCAGCATTTT.

The chain uses TRBV18 and TRBJ1-1, with unresolved D. The CDR3 is made up of 13 amino acids. Germline CDR1 and CDR2: KGHSH and LQKENI. The ends were cut back, 3 bases at V and 0 bases at J, with 5 bases in the middle. The CDR3 loop reads CASSPIVNTEAFF. DNA for the CDR3: TGTGCCAGCTCACCCATAGTGAACACTGAAGCTTTCTTT.

J is TRBJ2-5 and V is TRBV7-6, with D perhaps TRBD2 (7 bases). CDR1 and CDR2 from the germline V gene are SGHVS and FNYEAQ. This CDR3 is built from 16 residues. Between the trimmed V and J ends, which lost 0 bases and 2 bases, there was a span of 13 bases. Written as DNA, the CDR3 is TGTGCCAGCAGCTTAGCGGGGGGGGGCCCTCAAGAGACCCAGTACTTC. This gives the protein CASSLAGGGPQETQYF.

The chain uses TRBV6-5 and TRBJ2-7; TRBD2 is a possible D gene (6 bases). CDR3 length: 14 residues. Germline V gene data show CDR1 as MNHEY and CDR2 as SVGAGI. Trimming stripped 6 bases from V and 4 bases from J, with 16 bases between. In nucleotides, the CDR3 is TGTGCCAGCAGCTCTGGGGCGGGACTTTACGAGCAGTACTTC. Amino acid sequence: CASSSGAGLYEQYF.

The V call is TRBV21-1, the J call TRBJ2-5; the D call in the table, TRBD1, was not verified against the DNA. TRBV21-1 is reported as a pseudogene. The CDR3 length is 15 residues. The CDR3 sequence: CASTSKRTVQETQYF. The CDR3 nucleotides read TGTGCCAGCACTTCAAAACGGACAGTTCAAGAGACCCAGTACTTC.